The entry below describes one T cell receptor beta chain. Sequencing used immunoSEQ multiplex PCR; TCRdb keeps in-frame clones, though not all of them. The sample shows some 74,000 clones, 70% to 90% of them seen only once. These data originate in a study of T cell responses to AZD1222 COVID-19 vaccine. J was trimmed by 5 bases and V by 5 bases; bases with no gene match: 0. CDR1 is LNHDA and CDR2 is SQIVND in the germline V gene (reference sequence). This CDR3 contains 13 residues. This TCR derives from an adult who received the AZD1222 COVID-19 vaccine. Here the sequenced sample was peripheral blood, taken 28 days after the second AZD1222 dose. V gene TRBV19 combines with J gene TRBJ2-4, with TRBD1 identical over 10 bases. CDR3 sequence: CASSGTGENIQYF. Here the CDR3 DNA reads TGTGCCAGTAGTGGGACAGGGGAAAACATTCAGTACTTC.